Shown below are 2 T cell receptor beta chains from a single sample sequenced in a study of multiple sclerosis patients with progressive multifocal leukoencephalopathy. Only in-frame clones appear in the TCRdb table, and some are missing; sequencing was by immunoSEQ multiplex PCR. Among about 32,000 clones listed, about 91% were seen once. Time point here: before natalizumab initiation. Sequencing used PBMCs. The receptors here all came from a man younger than 40 with multiple sclerosis.

V and J are TRBV10-3 and TRBJ2-5; 7 bases are a match to TRBD1. CDR1 is ENHRY, CDR2 SYGVKD, per germline. This CDR3 spans 14 amino acids. V gave up 6 bases and J gave up 0 bases; unmatched junction bases: 4. This CDR3 is CAISRQGYQETQYF. The CDR3 nucleotides read TGTGCCATCAGCAGACAGGGTTACCAAGAGACCCAGTACTTC.

This clone was recorded a few times. The genes are TRBV6-5 and TRBJ2-7, with D hard to call. V dropped 9 bases and J dropped 3 bases, with 18 bases sitting between them. CDR3 size: 14 residues. Per germline, CDR1 MNHEY and CDR2 SVGAGI. CDR3: CARSRRQTLYEQYV. CDR3 DNA: TGTGCCAGGTCAAGGCGGCAAACTCTCTACGAGCAGTACGTC.